The present T cell receptor (beta chain) was sequenced within a study of blood T cells in healthy people across ages. Study in general: Template switching recovered approximately one barcoded beta molecule for every two T cells.

This CDR3 is built from 14 residues. Trimming removed 4 bases from V and 7 bases from J; junction bases left unmatched: 9. The germline V gene encodes CDR1 MNHEY and CDR2 SMNVEV (reference sequence). There are a few counts of this clonotype. What it recognizes is unknown. Points from the study as a whole: A greater number of naive CD4+ cells and higher diversity distinguished long-lived donors from aged donors. Unsorted PBMC material precluded a definitive naive versus antigen-experienced comparison.

Alongside a J-beta primer mix, a sample-barcoded 5' primer served in a second PCR lasting about 7 to 11 cycles. Each CDR3 protein is one row after TCRdb ran MiXCR on the 5' RACE reads. The sample includes over 1,500,000 distinct CDR3 sequences, around 40% of them seen just once. This sequence was found in a human donor in good health. Sample: blood. The chain combines TRBV27 with TRBJ1-2; 7 positions agree with TRBD1. The CDR3 coding sequence is TGTGCCAGCAGTTCAGGGGGGGGCCGCTTTGGCTACACCTTC. The encoded protein is CASSSGGGRFGYTF.